These 16 T cell receptor beta chains came from one sample sequenced in a study of blood T cell repertoires in COVID-19. The protocol was immunoSEQ multiplex PCR, while the TCRdb copy is restricted to in-frame clones and leaves out a portion. The profile covers 100,000 to 150,000 clones, with 81% appearing a single time and approximately 18% taken by the ten largest. Sequences were obtained from peripheral blood. The receptors here all came from a man younger than 45 with COVID-19, enrolled during active disease.

CDR3 nucleotide sequence: TGCGCCAGCAGCTTGACAGGGAACACAGATACGCAGTATTTT. Its protein product is CASSLTGNTDTQYF. The chain couples TRBV5-1 to TRBJ2-3, with a weak D call TRBD1 (6 bases). Germline loops: CDR1 SGHRS, CDR2 YFSETQ. CDR3 size: 14 residues. Between the trimmed V and J ends, which lost 1 base and 2 bases, there was a span of 8 bases. Full variable domain (missing parts from reference TRBV5-1 and TRBJ2-3): KAGVTQTPRYLIKTRGQQVTLSCSPISGHRSVSWYQQTPGQGLQFLFEYFSETQRNKGNFPGRFSGRQFSNSRSEMNVSTLELGDSALYLCASSLTGNTDTQYFGPGTRLTVL.

The chain has TRBV5-1 and TRBJ2-7; D may be TRBD1 (5 bases). The CDR3 consists of 15 residues. V gave up 0 bases and J gave up 3 bases, with 13 bases separating them. Per germline, CDR1 SGHRS and CDR2 YFSETQ. CDR3: CASSLDQGPIYEQYF. CDR3 sequence (DNA): TGCGCCAGCAGCTTGGACCAGGGTCCCATCTACGAGCAGTACTTC.

This clone was counted between two and nine times. This chain links TRBV12-3 or TRBV12-4 with TRBJ1-1; D is unresolved. V lost 3 bases to trimming and J lost 7 bases, with 9 bases between them. This CDR3 contains 12 residues. DNA for the CDR3: TGTGCCAGCAGTTTTGCTAATGGTGAAGCTTTCTTT. This gives the protein CASSFANGEAFF.

This clone was seen a few times. The chain employs TRBV6-2 or TRBV6-3 and TRBJ2-3; no clear D gene. The CDR3 contains 14 residues. Germline CDR1 MNHEY, CDR2 SVGEGT. V gave up 2 bases and J gave up 2 bases, with 8 bases separating them. CDR3 residues: CASSYPSLTDTQYF. The CDR3 bases are TGTGCCAGCAGTTACCCCTCCCTCACAGATACGCAGTATTTT.

The chain recombines TRBV10-3 with TRBJ2-1; 9 bases line up with TRBD2. The V gene's germline CDR1 is ENHRY and CDR2 SYGVKD. J was trimmed by 7 bases and V by 0 bases; bases with no gene match: 4. The CDR3 has 15 amino acids. CDR3 nucleotides: TGTGCCATCAGTGAGTCTGCGGGAGGGCCTAATGAGCAGTTCTTC. Amino acids: CAISESAGGPNEQFF.

The V call is TRBV10-3, the J call TRBJ1-2; weak D call: TRBD1 (5 bases). The CDR3 length is 14 residues. The germline V and J ends were trimmed by 0 bases and 2 bases, with 7 bases remaining between them. Germline V lookup: CDR1 ENHRY, CDR2 SYGVKD. The CDR3, as DNA: TGTGCCATCAGTGAGTCCCAGGGAAACTATGGCTACACCTTC. Translated: CAISESQGNYGYTF.

The chain has TRBV6-4 and TRBJ2-1, with TRBD2 identical over 10 bases. The CDR3 sequence is 16 residues long. Germline assignment: CDR1 MRHNA and CDR2 SNTAGT. V dropped 0 bases and J dropped 6; count of bases not matched to a gene: 5. CDR3 nucleotides: TGTGCCAGCAGTGACTCGGCTAGCGGGAGTGGCAATGAGCAGTTCTTC. Amino acid sequence: CASSDSASGSGNEQFF.

This clone was picked up one time. This chain uses TRBV2 with TRBJ2-7; 7 bases are a match to TRBD1. Germline-derived CDR1 and CDR2 are SNHLY and FYNNEI. The CDR3 covers 16 residues. Unmatched junction bases numbered 13, after V lost 8 bases and J lost 0 bases. CDR3 sequence reads: CASHLGGGLGSYEQYF. DNA for the CDR3: TGTGCCAGCCACCTAGGGGGCGGGCTGGGCTCCTACGAGCAGTACTTC.

V and J are TRBV15 and TRBJ1-1; 8 bases align to TRBD1. Germline V CDR1 and CDR2: LNHNV, YYDKDF (reference sequence). This CDR3 region has 16 residues. V was pared by 0 bases and J by 2 bases, with 5 bases of the junction left unmatched. CDR3 bases: TGTGCCACCAGCAGAGAGTCGCAGGGGGCTAACACTGAAGCTTTCTTT. It encodes CATSRESQGANTEAFF.

The CDR3 region has the DNA TGTGCCAGCAGTGAATATTATAGGGGGAACGGCTACACCTTC. It encodes CASSEYYRGNGYTF. V usage is TRBV6-1 and J usage is TRBJ1-2; maybe TRBD1 (6 bases). CDR1 and CDR2 from the germline V gene are MNHNS and SASEGT. The germline V and J ends were trimmed by 2 bases and 8 bases, with 15 bases remaining between them. This CDR3 has 14 amino acids.

The rearrangement uses TRBV27 and TRBJ1-2, with 11 bases lining up with TRBD1. The germline V gene encodes CDR1 MNHEY and CDR2 SMNVEV (reference sequence). V was clipped by 6 bases and J by 5 bases; unmatched bases: 5. The CDR3 has 14 residues. The CDR3 DNA reads as TGTGCCAGCAGCCGGGACAGGGGGAGGTATGGCTACACCTTC. Amino acid sequence: CASSRDRGRYGYTF.

The chain joins TRBV10-3 to TRBJ1-3; D is uncertain. CDR1 is ENHRY, CDR2 SYGVKD, per germline. V was cut by 0 bases and J by 0 bases, with 6 bases left in between. This CDR3 is 15 amino acids long. DNA for the CDR3: TGTGCCATCAGTGAGTCGGGCAGCTCTGGAAACACCATATATTTT. Its protein product is CAISESGSSGNTIYF.

V and J are TRBV29-1 and TRBJ1-5; D perhaps matches TRBD1 (6 bases). Trimming stripped 7 bases from V and 3 bases from J, with 13 bases between. The CDR3 covers 13 residues. CDR1 and CDR2 (germline): SQVTM, ANQGSEA. Written as DNA, the CDR3 is TGCAGCGCCCAGGACAGCCTCAATCAGCCCCAGCATTTT. Encoded protein: CSAQDSLNQPQHF.

This chain connects TRBV29-1 to TRBJ2-5; D remains ambiguous. Germline values: CDR1 SQVTM, CDR2 ANQGSEA. V was trimmed by 5 bases and J by 0 bases, leaving 13 bases between them. This CDR3 has 14 residues. The CDR3 DNA sequence: TGCAGCGTTAGACTCATCCTGTACCAAGAGACCCAGTACTTC. Translation: CSVRLILYQETQYF.

This clone occurred many times. V usage is TRBV2 and J usage is TRBJ1-2, with 8 nucleotides matching TRBD1. The CDR3 runs to 14 residues. V shed 4 bases and J 4 bases; nucleotides not matched to a gene: 5. CDR1 is SNHLY and CDR2 is FYNNEI in the germline V gene. The CDR3 protein is CASSVRQGSYGYTF. CDR3 bases: TGTGCCAGCAGTGTACGACAGGGGAGCTATGGCTACACCTTC.

This rearrangement joins TRBV11-2 to TRBJ2-3; 14 bases are a match to TRBD2. Germline assignment: CDR1 SGHAT and CDR2 FQNNGV. The CDR3 is made up of 17 amino acids. V was pared by 4 bases and J by 7 bases, with 10 bases of the junction left unmatched. The CDR3 reads CASSSGLAGALRYTQYF. For the CDR3, the DNA is TGTGCCAGCAGCTCGGGACTAGCGGGGGCCCTCCGATATACGCAGTATTTT.